This T cell receptor beta chain was sequenced during a study of blood T cell repertoires in COVID-19. Repertoires were generated with immunoSEQ multiplex PCR, while TCRdb's copy carries only in-frame clones and drops some. The table has around 250,000 clones, approximately 91% seen once. The CDR3 has 15 amino acids. The germline gives CDR1 SEHNR, CDR2 FQNEAQ (reference sequence). The germline V and J ends were trimmed by 0 bases and 8 bases, with 13 bases remaining between them. The sequenced material came from PBMCs or T cells enriched from blood (not recorded which). This chain uses TRBV7-9 with TRBJ1-4, with D perhaps matching TRBD1 (6 bases). The TCR comes from a human donor in a cohort exposed to, infected with or recovered from COVID-19 (not recorded which). The donor label of this sample is uncertain. CDR3 in DNA: TGTGCCAGCAGCTTAGCTGGGGGCCAAGGGGAAAAACTGTTTTTT. Translation: CASSLAGGQGEKLFF.